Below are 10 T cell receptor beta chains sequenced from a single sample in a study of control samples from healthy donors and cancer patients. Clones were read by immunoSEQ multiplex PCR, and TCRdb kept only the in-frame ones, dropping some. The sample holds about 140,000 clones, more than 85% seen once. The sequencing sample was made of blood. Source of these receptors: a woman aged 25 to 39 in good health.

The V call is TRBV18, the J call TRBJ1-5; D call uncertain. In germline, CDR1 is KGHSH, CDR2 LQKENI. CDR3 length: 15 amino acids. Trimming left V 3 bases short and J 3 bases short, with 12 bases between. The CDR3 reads CASSPTEIYNQPQHF. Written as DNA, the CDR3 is TGTGCCAGCTCACCGACCGAGATTTACAATCAGCCCCAGCATTTT.

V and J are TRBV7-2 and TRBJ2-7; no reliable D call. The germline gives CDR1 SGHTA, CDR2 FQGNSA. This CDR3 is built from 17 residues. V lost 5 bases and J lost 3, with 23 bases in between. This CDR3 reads CASSAGIGSSLLYEQYF. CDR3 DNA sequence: TGTGCCAGCAGCGCCGGTATCGGCTCTTCCCTGCTCTACGAGCAGTACTTC.

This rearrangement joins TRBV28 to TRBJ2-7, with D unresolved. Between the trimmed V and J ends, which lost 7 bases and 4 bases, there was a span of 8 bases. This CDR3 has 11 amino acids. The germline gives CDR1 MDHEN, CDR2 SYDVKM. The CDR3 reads CASKGSYEQYF. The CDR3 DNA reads TGTGCCAGCAAAGGCTCGTACGAGCAGTACTTC.

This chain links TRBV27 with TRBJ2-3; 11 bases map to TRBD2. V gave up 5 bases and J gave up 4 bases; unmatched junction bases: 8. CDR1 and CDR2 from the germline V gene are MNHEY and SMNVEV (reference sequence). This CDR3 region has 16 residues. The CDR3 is CASSLLAGGPSDTQYF. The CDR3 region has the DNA TGTGCCAGCAGTCTCCTAGCGGGAGGTCCCTCAGATACGCAGTATTTT.

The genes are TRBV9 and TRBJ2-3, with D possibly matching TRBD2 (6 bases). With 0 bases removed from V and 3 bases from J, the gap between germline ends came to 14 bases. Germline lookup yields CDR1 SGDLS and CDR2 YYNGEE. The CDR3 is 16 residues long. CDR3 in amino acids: CASSVEGTRGTDTQYF. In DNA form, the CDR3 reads TGTGCCAGCAGCGTAGAGGGGACTCGGGGGACAGATACGCAGTATTTT.

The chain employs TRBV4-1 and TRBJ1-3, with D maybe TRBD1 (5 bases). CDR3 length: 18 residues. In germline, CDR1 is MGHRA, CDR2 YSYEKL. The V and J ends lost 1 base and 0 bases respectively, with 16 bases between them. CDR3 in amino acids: CASSQVPPGHNSGNTIYF. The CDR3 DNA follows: TGCGCCAGCAGCCAAGTTCCCCCCGGACACAACTCTGGAAACACCATATATTTT.

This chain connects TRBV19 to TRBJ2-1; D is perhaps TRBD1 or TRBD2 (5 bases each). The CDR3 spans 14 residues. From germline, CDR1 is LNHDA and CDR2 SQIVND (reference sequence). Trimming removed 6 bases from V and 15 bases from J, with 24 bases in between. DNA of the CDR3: TGTGCCAGTAGCACACTCCCCCCAACGGGGCCGACGTTCTTC. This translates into CASSTLPPTGPTFF. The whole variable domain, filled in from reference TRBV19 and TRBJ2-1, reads DGGITQSPKYLFRKEGQNVTLSCEQNLNHDAMYWYRQDPGQGLRLIYYSQIVNDFQKGDIAEGYSVSREKKESFPLTVTSAQKNPTAFYLCASSTLPPTGPTFFGPGTRLTVL.

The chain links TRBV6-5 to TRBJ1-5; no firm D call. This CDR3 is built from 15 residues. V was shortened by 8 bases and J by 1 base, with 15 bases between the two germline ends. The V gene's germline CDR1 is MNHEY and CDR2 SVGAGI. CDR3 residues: CASSFSTQSNQPQHF. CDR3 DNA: TGTGCCAGCTCATTCTCGACGCAGAGCAATCAGCCCCAGCATTTT.

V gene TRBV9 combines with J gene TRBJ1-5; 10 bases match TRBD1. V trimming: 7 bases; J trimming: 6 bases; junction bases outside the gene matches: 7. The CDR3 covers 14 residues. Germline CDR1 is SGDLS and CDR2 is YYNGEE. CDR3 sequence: CASGPGTGVQPQHF. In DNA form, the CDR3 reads TGTGCCAGCGGGCCCGGGACAGGGGTTCAGCCCCAGCATTTT.

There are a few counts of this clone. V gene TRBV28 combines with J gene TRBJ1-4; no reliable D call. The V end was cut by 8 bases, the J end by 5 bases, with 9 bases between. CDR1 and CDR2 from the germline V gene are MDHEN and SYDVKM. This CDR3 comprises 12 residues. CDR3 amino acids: CASRGANEKLFF. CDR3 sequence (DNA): TGTGCCAGCCGCGGTGCCAATGAAAAACTGTTTTTT.